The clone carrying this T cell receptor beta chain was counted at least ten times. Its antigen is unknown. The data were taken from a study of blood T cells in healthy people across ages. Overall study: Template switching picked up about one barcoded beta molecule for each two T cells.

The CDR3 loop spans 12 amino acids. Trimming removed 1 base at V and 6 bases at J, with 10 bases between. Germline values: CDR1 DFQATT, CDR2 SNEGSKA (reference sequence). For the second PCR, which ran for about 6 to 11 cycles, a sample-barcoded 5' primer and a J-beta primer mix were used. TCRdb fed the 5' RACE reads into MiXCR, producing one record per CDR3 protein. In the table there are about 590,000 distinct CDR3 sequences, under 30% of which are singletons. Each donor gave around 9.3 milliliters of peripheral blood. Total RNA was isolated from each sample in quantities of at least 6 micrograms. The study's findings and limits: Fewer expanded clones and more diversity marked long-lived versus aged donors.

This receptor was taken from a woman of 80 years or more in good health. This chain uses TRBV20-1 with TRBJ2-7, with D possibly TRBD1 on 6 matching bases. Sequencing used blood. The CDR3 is CSARGTGLEQYF. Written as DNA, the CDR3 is TGCAGTGCTAGAGGCACAGGGCTCGAGCAGTACTTC.